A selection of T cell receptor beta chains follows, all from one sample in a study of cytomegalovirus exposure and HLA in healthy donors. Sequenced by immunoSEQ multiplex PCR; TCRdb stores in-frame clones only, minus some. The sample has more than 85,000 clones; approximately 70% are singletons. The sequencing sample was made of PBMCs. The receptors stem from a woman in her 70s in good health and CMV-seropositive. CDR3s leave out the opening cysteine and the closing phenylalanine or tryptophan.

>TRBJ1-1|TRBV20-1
SARGFGIAF
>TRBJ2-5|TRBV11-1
ASSWGLARGETQY
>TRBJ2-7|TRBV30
AGLGSPGVSYEQY
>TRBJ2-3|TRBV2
ASSEALAGEADTQY
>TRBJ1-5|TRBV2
ASRVEGSNQPQH
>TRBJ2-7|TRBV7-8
ASSPRRTGDYEQY
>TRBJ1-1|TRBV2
ASSEYEGRGAEAF
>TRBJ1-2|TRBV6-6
ASSLNPTARGYT
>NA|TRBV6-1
ASRDATFRSYEQY
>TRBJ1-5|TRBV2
ASSQGDRAQPQH
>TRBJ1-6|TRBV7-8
ASSANRGYNSPLH
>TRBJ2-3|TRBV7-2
ASSLSSGGGTDTQY
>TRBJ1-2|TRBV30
AWSPVQGTGYT
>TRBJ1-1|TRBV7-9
ASSSDRQGAEAF
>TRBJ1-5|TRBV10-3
AIGQGKQPQH
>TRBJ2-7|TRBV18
ASSPLTGTGNEQY
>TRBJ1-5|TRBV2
ATQGRVNQPQH
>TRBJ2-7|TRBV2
AIQAGLADEQY
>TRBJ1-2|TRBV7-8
ASSQRDRGLYGYT
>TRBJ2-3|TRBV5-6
ASNLSPAGTDTQY
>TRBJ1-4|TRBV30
AWSRQGAAEKLF
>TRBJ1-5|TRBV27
ASSPRFSNQPQH
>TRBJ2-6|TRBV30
AWKLKGVGTSGANVLT
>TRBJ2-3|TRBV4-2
ASSQDRRGVTDTQY
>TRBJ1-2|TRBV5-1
ASSLAASGNYGYT
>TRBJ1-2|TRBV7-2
ASSPHGSDYGYT
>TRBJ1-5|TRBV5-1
ASSLAWRRSNQPQH
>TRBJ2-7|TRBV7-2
ASSPAWDKAYEQY
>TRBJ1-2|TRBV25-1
ASSEDGRGYT
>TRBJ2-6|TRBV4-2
ASSQDTGAVRSGANVLT
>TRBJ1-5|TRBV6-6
ASTGQGGQPQH
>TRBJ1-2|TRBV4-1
ASSQEAGNNYGYT
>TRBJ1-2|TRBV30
AWSGTASYGYT
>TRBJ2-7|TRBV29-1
SVGTVLAGKSFEQY
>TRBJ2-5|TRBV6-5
ASSYGSTGETQY
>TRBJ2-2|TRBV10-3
AISADSKDGELF
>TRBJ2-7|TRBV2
ASSLGTGGTYEQY
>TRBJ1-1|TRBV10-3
AVQGTAHTEAF
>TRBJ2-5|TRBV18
ASSPLTSSETQY
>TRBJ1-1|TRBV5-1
ASSMTGQNTEAF
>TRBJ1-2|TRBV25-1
ASSGRVFFNYGYT
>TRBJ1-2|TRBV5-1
ASSDPGQGALWEGYT
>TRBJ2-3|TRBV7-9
ASSLQTGVVSDTQY
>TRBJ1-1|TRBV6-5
ASSSRTGGNAF
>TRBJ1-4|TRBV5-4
ASSLQGAANEKLF
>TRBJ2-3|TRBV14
ASSQTLATDTQY
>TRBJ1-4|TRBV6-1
ASSPVGRGEKLF
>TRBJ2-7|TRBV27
ASNPRGGHGREQY
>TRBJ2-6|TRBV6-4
ASSDRGGSGANVLT
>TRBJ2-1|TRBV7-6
ASNVAGGQNEQF
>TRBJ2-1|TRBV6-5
ASSYQSGVTYNEQF
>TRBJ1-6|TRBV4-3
ASSQDAEGGGSPLH
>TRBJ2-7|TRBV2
ASSPSGQNYEQY
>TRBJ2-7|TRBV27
ASSLVGLGSYEQY
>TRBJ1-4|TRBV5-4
ASSDDRGGEKLF
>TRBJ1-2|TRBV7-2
ASSLSGVDYGYT